The clone carrying this T cell receptor (beta chain) was counted at least ten times. Between the trimmed V and J ends, which lost 8 bases and 7 bases, there was a span of 9 bases. Germline CDR1 is LNHDA and CDR2 is SQIVND (reference sequence). The CDR3 consists of 12 residues. The entry originates in a study of blood T cell repertoires in COVID-19. Study-wide context: Acute-phase and convalescent COVID-19 samples originated in the United States, Italy and Spain.

Followed longitudinally, the Seattle patients had been enrolled during active infection. Only in-frame clones appear in the TCRdb table, and some are missing; sequencing was by immunoSEQ multiplex PCR. This sample has 250,000 to 350,000 clones, with 84% found just once. Sequenced material: peripheral blood. The receptor was isolated from a human donor with COVID-19, enrolled during active disease. The donor label of this sample is uncertain. The chain is built from TRBV19 and TRBJ1-6; tentative D call: TRBD1 (5 bases). Written as DNA, the CDR3 is TGTGCCAGTCGGCAGGGAAATTCACCCCTCCACTTT. Translation gives CASRQGNSPLHF.